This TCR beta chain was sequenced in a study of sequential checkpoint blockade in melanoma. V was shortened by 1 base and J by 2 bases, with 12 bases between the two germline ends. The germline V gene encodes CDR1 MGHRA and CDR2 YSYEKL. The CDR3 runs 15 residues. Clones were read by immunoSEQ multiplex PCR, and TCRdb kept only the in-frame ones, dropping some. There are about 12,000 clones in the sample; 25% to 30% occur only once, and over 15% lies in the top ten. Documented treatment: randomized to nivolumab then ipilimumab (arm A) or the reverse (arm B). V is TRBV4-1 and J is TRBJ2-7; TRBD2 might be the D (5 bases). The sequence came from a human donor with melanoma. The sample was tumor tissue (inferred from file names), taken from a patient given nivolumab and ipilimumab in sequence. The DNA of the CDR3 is TGCGCCAGCAGCCAAGTGGACTCTGATCCCTACGAGCAGTACTTC. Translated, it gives CASSQVDSDPYEQYF.